This T cell receptor beta chain came from a study of blood T cell repertoires in COVID-19. Study as a whole: The United States, Italy and Spain were the sources of the acute and convalescent COVID-19 samples. In each case, the material was cDNA or gDNA derived from T cells, B-cell-depleted T cells, or PBMCs.

Original handling: Scientists estimated how many nucleated cells there were by amplifying reference gene primers. This table comes from immunoSEQ multiplex PCR, and its TCRdb copy is limited to in-frame clones, with some not included. The V and J calls and clone size come from that table; D and trimming were worked out from the DNA. The table shows 250,000 to 300,000 clones, with about nine tenths occurring only once. The CDR3 sequence is 13 residues long. Germline CDR1 and CDR2: SEHNR and FQNEAQ (reference sequence). V lost 0 bases to trimming and J lost 7 bases, with 10 bases between them. The chain recombines TRBV7-9 with TRBJ2-7; D is possibly TRBD2 (5 bases). The clonotype originates from a woman in her 30s who had recovered from COVID-19. Sequenced material: peripheral blood. CDR3 sequence (DNA): TGTGCCAGCAGCTTAGCGCAGAGAGGGGAGCAGTACTTC. It codes for CASSLAQRGEQYF.